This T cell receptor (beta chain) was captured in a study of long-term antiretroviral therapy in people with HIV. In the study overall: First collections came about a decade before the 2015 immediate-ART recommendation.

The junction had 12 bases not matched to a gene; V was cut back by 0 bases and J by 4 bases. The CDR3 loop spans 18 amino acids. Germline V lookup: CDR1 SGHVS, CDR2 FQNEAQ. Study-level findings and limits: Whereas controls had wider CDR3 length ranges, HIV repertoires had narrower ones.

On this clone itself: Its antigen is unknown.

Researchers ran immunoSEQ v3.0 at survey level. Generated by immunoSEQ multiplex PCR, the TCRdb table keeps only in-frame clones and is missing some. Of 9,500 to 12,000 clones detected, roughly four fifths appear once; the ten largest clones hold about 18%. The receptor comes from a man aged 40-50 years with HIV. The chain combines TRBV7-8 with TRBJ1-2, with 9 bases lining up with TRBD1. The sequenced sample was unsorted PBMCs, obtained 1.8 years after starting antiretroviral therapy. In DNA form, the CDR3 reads TGTGCCAGCAGCTTAGCGCTCCTCGACAGGGGGAATATCTATGGCTACACCTTC. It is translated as CASSLALLDRGNIYGYTF.